One and the same sample provided the 18 T cell receptor beta chains below, sequenced in a study of blood T cells in healthy people across ages. Then a second PCR, running roughly 6 to 11 cycles, was carried out with a sample-barcoded 5' primer and a J-beta primer mix. TCRdb passed the 5' RACE reads through MiXCR, listing each CDR3 protein once. The data contain 700,000 to 850,000 distinct CDR3 sequences, roughly 40% of them singletons. Sequences were obtained from blood. These receptors all stem from a man in his late teens or twenties in good health.

This sequence joins TRBV5-6 and TRBJ2-3, with D possibly TRBD1 on 6 matching bases. CDR1 is SGHDT, CDR2 YYEEEE, per germline. The CDR3 contains 15 residues. Trimming pared 4 bases from V and 3 bases from J, leaving 15 bases between. The CDR3 loop reads CASSRGAGETDTQYF. The CDR3 DNA reads as TGTGCCAGCAGCAGGGGCGCAGGGGAGACAGATACGCAGTATTTT. Using reference TRBV5-6 and TRBJ2-3 for the parts outside the CDR3, the full variable domain is DAGVTQSPTHLIKTRGQQVTLRCSPKSGHDTVSWYQQALGQGPQFIFQYYEEEERQRGNFPDRFSGHQFPNYSSELNVNALLLGDSALYLCASSRGAGETDTQYFGPGTRLTVL.

In its sample, this clonotype was seen many times. The rearrangement joins TRBV12-3 or TRBV12-4 to TRBJ2-7, with a weak D call TRBD2 (6 bases). This CDR3 is built from 14 residues. V gave up 2 bases and J gave up 7 bases, with 15 bases separating them. CDR3 in amino acids: CASSLSQGRGEQYF. The CDR3 bases are TGTGCCAGCAGTTTATCGCAGGGCCGGGGGGAGCAGTACTTC.

This clonotype was counted ten times or more. The chain combines TRBV12-3 or TRBV12-4 with TRBJ1-2, with TRBD1 as a possible D gene (6 bases). V was cut by 5 bases and J by 5 bases, with 9 bases left in between. This CDR3 comprises 12 residues. The CDR3 region has the DNA TGTGCCAGCAGTCCAACAGGGTATGGCTACACCTTC. Translated, it gives CASSPTGYGYTF.

This chain uses TRBV20-1 with TRBJ2-3; 8 bases agree with TRBD1. Trimming removed 6 bases from V and 0 bases from J; junction bases left unmatched: 5. This CDR3 comprises 14 residues. Germline loops: CDR1 DFQATT, CDR2 SNEGSKA (reference sequence). The DNA of the CDR3 is TGCAGTGCATCGGACAGGGCAAGCACAGATACGCAGTATTTT. Amino acids: CSASDRASTDTQYF.

The gene calls are TRBV7-2 and TRBJ1-4; the match to TRBD1 covers 8 bases. The germline gives CDR1 SGHTA, CDR2 FQGNSA. Trimming took 5 bases from V and 3 from J; bases not matched to a gene: 5. There are 15 residues in the CDR3. CDR3 region: CASSADRGSNEKLFF. The CDR3 DNA is TGTGCCAGCAGCGCCGACAGGGGTTCTAATGAAAAACTGTTTTTT.

This clonotype turned up a few times. The chain joins TRBV20-1 to TRBJ1-6; no reliable D call. Trimming stripped 6 bases from V and 3 bases from J, with 15 bases between. The CDR3 has 15 amino acids. CDR1 and CDR2 from the germline V gene are DFQATT and SNEGSKA (reference sequence). CDR3 loop: CSATRGGDYNSPLHF. CDR3 DNA: TGCAGTGCCACCCGGGGAGGCGACTATAATTCACCCCTCCACTTT.

V and J are TRBV20-1 and TRBJ2-7; D is unresolved. Between the trimmed V and J ends, which lost 2 bases and 3 bases, there was a span of 23 bases. The CDR3 spans 17 residues. CDR1 and CDR2 from the germline V gene are DFQATT and SNEGSKA (reference sequence). For the CDR3, the DNA is TGCAGTGCTAGACTCGGAAGGGCGGTAGGAATCATCTACGAGCAGTACTTC. Translating gives CSARLGRAVGIIYEQYF.

V is TRBV6-5 and J is TRBJ2-7, with no clear D. V lost 0 bases and J 7 bases, leaving 22 bases between the germline ends. The germline gives CDR1 MNHEY, CDR2 SVGAGI. This CDR3 has 17 residues. The CDR3 DNA reads TGTGCCAGCAGTTACTCGCTGAGTGGGTTGAGGAACAATGAGCAGTACTTC. It translates to CASSYSLSGLRNNEQYF.

This clonotype was detected many times. This rearrangement joins TRBV2 to TRBJ2-3; no clear D gene. The CDR3 spans 12 residues. Trimming took 6 bases from V and 2 from J, leaving 6 bases between them. Germline assignment: CDR1 SNHLY and CDR2 FYNNEI. CDR3 DNA sequence: TGTGCCAGCAGGGGGTCCACAGATACGCAGTATTTT. Residues: CASRGSTDTQYF. The variable domain in full, with the rest retrieved from reference TRBV2 and TRBJ2-3, is EPEVTQTPSHQVTQMGQEVILRCVPISNHLYFYWYRQILGQKVEFLVSFYNNEISEKSEIFDDQFSVERPDGSNFTLKIRSTKLEDSAMYFCASRGSTDTQYFGPGTRLTVL.

Of note for this clonotype: A read error is possible here, since a much larger clone lies one base away. The chain joins TRBV7-3 to TRBJ2-3; D is possibly TRBD1 or TRBD2 (5 bases each). The CDR3 is 14 amino acids. Per germline, CDR1 SGHTA and CDR2 FQGTGA. The CDR3 nucleotides read TGTGCCGGCAGCTTCCGGGACAGCACAGATACGCAGTATTTT. It yields the protein CAGSFRDSTDTQYF.

The table lists this clonotype with many counts. The genes are TRBV7-9 and TRBJ1-2; 7 nucleotides match TRBD1. CDR1 and CDR2 (germline): SEHNR, FQNEAQ (reference sequence). The V segment lost 5 bases and the J segment 2 bases; nucleotides outside the gene matches: 5. CDR3 length equals 14 residues. CDR3 DNA: TGTGCCAGCAGCGACACGGGACAGAACTATGGCTACACCTTC. Protein sequence: CASSDTGQNYGYTF.

The sample holds a few counts of this clonotype. V usage is TRBV6-1 and J usage is TRBJ1-5, with 7 bases matching TRBD1. The trim removed 4 bases at V and 11 bases at J, leaving 14 bases unmatched. CDR1 and CDR2 from the germline V gene are MNHNS and SASEGT. The CDR3 contains 15 residues. CDR3 nucleotide sequence: TGTGCCAGCAGTGGGGGATGGGACAGCAGTGCAGCCCAGCATTTT. Protein sequence: CASSGGWDSSAAQHF.

This clonotype was recorded at least ten times. The gene calls are TRBV29-1 and TRBJ2-7, with 9 bases matching TRBD1. The junction had 9 bases not matched to a gene; V was cut back by 5 bases and J by 7 bases. The CDR3 has 13 residues. Germline V gene data show CDR1 as SQVTM and CDR2 as ANQGSEA. The CDR3 region has the DNA TGCAGCGTTCGGACAGGGGATATGGATGAGCAGTACTTC. This translates into CSVRTGDMDEQYF.

This clonotype was counted only a few times. The chain joins TRBV21-1 to TRBJ1-4; TRBD1, as called in the table, went unchecked against the DNA. TRBV21-1 is a recognized pseudogene. This CDR3 has 16 residues. CDR3: CASSSRGRGTSEKLFF. CDR3 sequence (DNA): TGTGCCAGCAGCAGCAGGGGGCGAGGGACTTCTGAAAAACTGTTTTTT.

The chain uses TRBV7-3 and TRBJ2-2; no firm D call. The CDR3 extends over 14 amino acids. V dropped 5 bases and J dropped 0 bases, with 7 bases sitting between them. Germline V lookup: CDR1 SGHTA, CDR2 FQGTGA. The CDR3 loop reads CASSVLANTGELFF. CDR3 coding DNA: TGTGCCAGCAGCGTTCTAGCGAACACCGGGGAGCTGTTTTTT.

This chain uses TRBV10-3 with TRBJ1-5; TRBD1 agrees at 7 bases. Germline V gene lookup returns CDR1 ENHRY and CDR2 SYGVKD. The CDR3 has 15 residues. After removal of 3 bases from V and 7 bases from J, the junction contained 9 bases not matched to a gene. The CDR3 spells CAISEQQGMGQPQHF. The CDR3 DNA reads as TGTGCCATCAGTGAACAACAGGGGATGGGGCAGCCCCAGCATTTT.

In DNA, the CDR3 is TGTGCCAGCAGCTTTTCTTCTCAGGGGACCCAGTACTTC. Translating gives CASSFSSQGTQYF. The V and J genes are TRBV7-7 and TRBJ2-5; TRBD1 might be the D (5 bases). CDR3 length: 13 residues. Germline lookup yields CDR1 SSHAT and CDR2 FNYEAQ (reference sequence). V was shortened by 3 bases and J by 7 bases, with 12 bases between the two germline ends.

V is TRBV6-2 or TRBV6-3 and J is TRBJ2-3, with 7 bases fitting TRBD2. With V trimmed by 5 bases and J by 2 bases, 13 bases remained unmatched. This CDR3 spans 17 amino acids. Germline assignment: CDR1 MNHEY and CDR2 SVGEGT. CDR3 nucleotide sequence: TGTGCCAGCAGTCTCGCGGGCGGGGGTGCTTACACAGATACGCAGTATTTT. Translation gives CASSLAGGGAYTDTQYF.